These T cell receptor beta chains were read from a single sample in a study of blood T cell repertoires in COVID-19. Repertoires were generated with immunoSEQ multiplex PCR, while TCRdb's copy carries only in-frame clones and drops some. The data hold about 270,000 clones, with about four fifths observed a single time. The sequenced sample was peripheral blood. The receptors shown here come from a human donor with COVID-19, enrolled during active disease. The donor label of this sample is uncertain. The CDR3 runs from the conserved cysteine through the conserved F or W. D genes are given only for firm matches. Clone size is not always given. Where it is, it says once, few, many or a class for expanded clones.

V,size,J,D,DNA,CDR3
TRBV2,NA,TRBJ1-2,TRBD1,TGTGCCAGCAATACTCTAGTGGGGGGAGGGGGACAGGCCTATGGCTACACCTTC,CASNTLVGGGGQAYGYTF
TRBV7-9,NA,TRBJ2-1,NA,TGTGCCAGCAGCTTAGTGCAGGGGGACTCAATTGAGCAGTTCTTC,CASSLVQGDSIEQFF
TRBV18,once,TRBJ2-3,NA,TGTGCCAGCTCAACAGGACAGCCTAGCACAGATACGCAGTATTTT,CASSTGQPSTDTQYF
TRBV5-1,NA,TRBJ2-5,TRBD2,TGCGCCAGCAGCACAGAGGGTAGCGGGATGGAGACCCAGTACTTC,CASSTEGSGMETQYF
TRBV10-3,NA,TRBJ2-7,NA,TGTGCCATCCAATCCCCCACAGCTAACCACTACGAGCAGTACTTC,CAIQSPTANHYEQYF
TRBV9,NA,TRBJ2-3,TRBD2,TGTGCCAGCAGCCCTAGGGACTACACAGATACGCAGTATTTT,CASSPRDYTDTQYF
TRBV21-1,many,TRBJ2-3,NA,TGTGCCAGCAGCGCCCGACCCGGGACCGGACTAGCCACCTCCACAGATACGCAGTATTTT,CASSARPGTGLATSTDTQYF
TRBV30,NA,TRBJ2-1,TRBD2,TGTGCCTGGACCGTTGGGACTACCGTAAGGGATGAGCAGTTCTTC,CAWTVGTTVRDEQFF
TRBV28,once,TRBJ1-2,NA,TGTGCCAGCAGTTTTGCCGTCGAGAGCTATGGCTACACCTTC,CASSFAVESYGYTF
TRBV25-1,once,TRBJ2-7,TRBD1,TGTGCCAGTTCCCGGGGGACAGGGATCTACGAGCAGTACTTC,CASSRGTGIYEQYF
TRBV28,NA,TRBJ1-2,NA,TGTGCCAGCAGTTATCCCGGCAGGGGTGCGTCTGGCTACACCTTC,CASSYPGRGASGYTF
TRBV21-1,NA,TRBJ2-5,NA,TGTGCCAGCAGCAAAGAGCCTTTGTGGGAGACCCAGTACTTC,CASSKEPLWETQYF
TRBV2,NA,TRBJ1-2,NA,TGTGCCAGCTCCCCCCAGGGTTATGGCTACACCTTC,CASSPQGYGYTF
TRBV5-1,few,TRBJ1-5,TRBD1,TGCGCCAGCAGCTTGGCCCCGACAGGGGGCGCTCAGCCCCAGCATTTT,CASSLAPTGGAQPQHF
TRBV29-1,NA,TRBJ2-3,NA,TGCAGCGTTGAAGTTAACAGGGCAGATACGCAGTATTTT,CSVEVNRADTQYF
TRBV7-6,once,TRBJ2-1,NA,TGTGCCAGCAGCTTAGCCAGGGTCGGACAGCCCGATAGCTACAATGAGCAGTTCTTC,CASSLARVGQPDSYNEQFF
TRBV3-1/TRBV3-2,many,TRBJ2-7,NA,TGTGCCAGCAGCCGGGGCCGAGAGCAGTACTTC,CASSRGREQYF
TRBV2,NA,TRBJ1-5,NA,TGTGCCAGCAGTGGGGACAACCGGACAGTTCCTAGCAATCAGCCCCAGCATTTT,CASSGDNRTVPSNQPQHF
TRBV10-3,NA,TRBJ2-7,TRBD2,TGTGCCACCACGCCTTTGGGGGAGGGAAACTACGAGCAGTACTTC,CATTPLGEGNYEQYF
TRBV5-1,NA,TRBJ1-2,TRBD1,TGCGCCAGCAGCTTAGAGGGACAGGGAATAGGTGGCTACACCTTC,CASSLEGQGIGGYTF
TRBV30,once,TRBJ1-2,NA,TGTGCCTGGATTAGGGGAAACTATGGCTACACCTTC,CAWIRGNYGYTF
TRBV5-4,NA,TRBJ2-1,TRBD2,TGTGCCAGCAGCTTCGTCGGGAGGGGAAATGAGCAGTTCTTC,CASSFVGRGNEQFF
TRBV27,NA,TRBJ2-1,NA,TGTGCCAGCAGTCCAGGACGGGGAGGCTCCTACAATGAGCAGTTCTTC,CASSPGRGGSYNEQFF
TRBV19,NA,TRBJ2-3,TRBD1,TGTGCCAGTAGTACGCGACAGGGGGCTGGTTCAGATACGCAGTATTTT,CASSTRQGAGSDTQYF